This TCR beta chain stems from a study of cytomegalovirus exposure and HLA in healthy donors. PCR employed 60 Vbeta and 13 Jbeta primers. Data came from immunoSEQ multiplex PCR; TCRdb stores just in-frame clones and leaves some out. The data hold fewer than 250,000 clones, with about 83% observed a single time. In germline, CDR1 is SGHTA, CDR2 FQGNSA. This CDR3 has 16 amino acids. The germline V and J ends were trimmed by 1 base and 4 bases, with 16 bases remaining between them. General observations from the study: A later analysis found TCR association rates differed by HLA locus, highest for DRB1 and lowest for HLA-C. Later analysis associated a missense DCLRE1C variant with TCR beta V- and J-gene trimming.

Details on this clone: The antigen is unknown.

The chain has TRBV7-2 and TRBJ1-2; maybe TRBD1 (5 bases). Input material: PBMCs. The sequence was collected from a man aged 40-55 years in good health and CMV-seronegative. The CDR3 region has the DNA TGTGCCAGCAGCTTAGAGGGGCAGGGTAGGAGCTATGGCTACACCTTC. Amino acid sequence: CASSLEGQGRSYGYTF.